The 31 T cell receptor beta chains listed next were all sequenced from one sample in a study of regulatory T cells in long-lasting Graves disease. This sample's time point: newly diagnosed GD, antithyroid drugs for less than 3 months. The TCR library was made from RNA that had been extracted from PBMCs in TRIzol. Arm-PCR of CDR3 regions and iRepertoire HTBI primers were used to build TCR beta libraries. TCRdb independently ran MiXCR on the multiplex PCR reads; one entry per CDR3 protein. The sample lists under 450,000 distinct CDR3 sequences, under 20% occurring once. The same specimen was also included in a second study, on T cells in Graves' hyperthyroidism and ophthalmopathy.

Sample: peripheral blood mononuclear cells (PBMCs), taken at new diagnosis, from a patient treated with antithyroid drugs. The source is a young woman with Graves disease.

This clonotype was recorded many times. The V gene is TRBV9, the J gene TRBJ2-1; D is perhaps TRBD1 (6 bases). Germline CDR1 and CDR2: SGDLS and YYNGEE. This CDR3 spans 15 amino acids. V was clipped by 3 bases and J by 5 bases, with 15 bases between them. This CDR3 reads CASSAQGYTNNEQFF. As DNA, the CDR3 is TGTGCCAGCAGCGCCCAGGGGTATACTAACAATGAGCAGTTCTTC.

V and J are TRBV7-9 and TRBJ2-2, with 9 bases matching TRBD1. Germline trimming cut 8 bases from V and 2 bases from J; bases unmatched to any gene: 6. This CDR3 contains 15 residues. Germline CDR1 and CDR2: SEHNR and FQNEAQ (reference sequence). In nucleotides, the CDR3 is TGTGCCAGCTGCCAGACAGGGGGTAACACCGGGGAGCTGTTTTTT. Its translation is CASCQTGGNTGELFF.

This clonotype was counted a few times. The rearrangement joins TRBV6-1 to TRBJ2-1; D may correspond to TRBD1 or TRBD2 (6 bases each). The CDR3 extends over 15 amino acids. The germline gives CDR1 MNHNS, CDR2 SASEGT. V was clipped by 4 bases and J by 5 bases, with 15 bases between them. The CDR3 DNA sequence: TGTGCCAGCAGTGGCGGGACACTTACCGACAATGAGCAGTTCTTC. As protein: CASSGGTLTDNEQFF.

This clonotype was counted between two and nine times. V is TRBV4-1 and J is TRBJ2-5, with 7 bases fitting TRBD1. Trimming cost V 0 bases and J 3 bases; bases outside gene matches: 13. The CDR3 has 18 residues. The V gene's germline CDR1 is MGHRA and CDR2 YSYEKL. The CDR3 sequence is CASSQDPGFTGTEETQYF. CDR3 sequence (DNA): TGCGCCAGCAGCCAAGATCCAGGGTTTACCGGGACAGAAGAGACCCAGTACTTC.

As for this clonotype: Possible read error: a much larger clone is one base away. The rearrangement uses TRBV27 and TRBJ2-1; the D call may be TRBD1 or TRBD2 (5 bases each). Germline V CDR1 and CDR2: MNHEY, SMNVEV (reference sequence). CDR3 length: 16 residues. Trimming left V 5 bases short and J 10 bases short, with 24 bases between. DNA of the CDR3: TGTGCCAGCAGTCCCCGGGGCTCTCTAGGCAACTACGAGCAGTTCTTC. It encodes CASSPRGSLGNYEQFF.

The V and J genes are TRBV28 and TRBJ1-5; 7 nucleotides match TRBD1. The CDR3 spans 14 residues. Losses at the gene ends were 7 bases for V and 10 bases for J; bases not matched to a gene: 13. Germline lookup yields CDR1 MDHEN and CDR2 SYDVKM. In DNA form, the CDR3 reads TGTGCCAGCATCCTCAGGGGGGCGTATCGCCCCCAGCATTTT. Translation gives CASILRGAYRPQHF.

This clonotype was seen at least ten times. This chain connects TRBV5-1 to TRBJ2-7; a weak D match, TRBD1 (6 bases). Between the trimmed V and J ends, which lost 0 bases and 2 bases, there was a span of 12 bases. The CDR3 is 15 amino acids. The V gene's germline CDR1 is SGHRS and CDR2 YFSETQ. The CDR3 spells CASSLDMQGTYEQYF. DNA of the CDR3: TGCGCCAGCAGCTTGGATATGCAGGGGACCTACGAGCAGTACTTC. The full variable domain, its missing parts supplied by reference TRBV5-1 and TRBJ2-7, is KAGVTQTPRYLIKTRGQQVTLSCSPISGHRSVSWYQQTPGQGLQFLFEYFSETQRNKGNFPGRFSGRQFSNSRSEMNVSTLELGDSALYLCASSLDMQGTYEQYFGPGTRLTVT.

There are a few counts of this clonotype. A much larger clone is a single base away; this may be a read error. V gene TRBV30 combines with J gene TRBJ1-1; possible D gene TRBD1, 5 bases. The V gene's germline CDR1 is GTSNPN and CDR2 SVGIG (reference sequence). The V end lost 4 bases, the J end lost 4 bases, and 13 bases lay between the germline ends. This CDR3 is 13 amino acids long. The CDR3 nucleotides are TGTGCCTGGACCCGACGGGGGGGCACTGAAGCTTTCTTT. Translated: CAWTRRGGTEAFF. Variable domain in full (rest from reference TRBV30 and TRBJ1-1): SQTIHQWPATLVQPVGSPLSLECTVEGTSNPNLYWYRQAAGRGLQLLFYSVGIGQISSEVPQNLSASRPQDRQFILSSKKLLLSDSGFYLCAWTRRGGTEAFFGQGTRLTVV.

This clonotype was seen at least ten times. The chain joins TRBV7-2 to TRBJ1-2, with TRBD1 identical over 9 bases. The germline CDR1 and CDR2 sequences are SGHTA and FQGNSA. There are 13 residues in the CDR3. V lost 8 bases to trimming and J lost 4 bases; unmatched junction nucleotides: 5. The CDR3 loop is CASLPGQGYGYTF. In nucleotides, the CDR3 is TGTGCCAGCTTACCGGGACAGGGCTATGGCTACACCTTC.

This clonotype has just one count. V and J are TRBV16 and TRBJ1-4; 7 nucleotides line up with TRBD1. J was trimmed by 15 bases and V by 2 bases; bases with no gene match: 9. The CDR3 is made up of 13 amino acids. CDR1 and CDR2 from the germline V gene are KGHSY and FQNENV. The CDR3 DNA reads as TGTGCCAGCAGCCAACTCTCCGGGACAGAATTGTTTTTT. This gives the protein CASSQLSGTELFF.

As regards this clonotype: A much larger clone is a single base away; this may be a read error. The chain employs TRBV28 and TRBJ2-7; weak D call: TRBD2 (6 bases). Per the germline V gene, CDR1 is MDHEN and CDR2 is SYDVKM. Trimming took off 3 bases at V and 1 base at J, with 19 bases between the two ends. The CDR3 covers 17 residues. CDR3 in amino acids: CASSLLGGGRTSYEQYF. The CDR3 DNA reads as TGTGCCAGCAGTTTGTTGGGGGGTGGGCGGACATCCTACGAGCAGTACTTC.

This sequence joins TRBV11-3 and TRBJ2-7, with TRBD2 identical over 7 bases. From germline, CDR1 is SGHNT and CDR2 YENEEA. This CDR3 is built from 16 residues. J lost 0 bases, V lost 4 bases, and 9 bases had no gene match. The CDR3 sequence: CASSSREGGRSYEQYF. CDR3 nucleotides: TGTGCCAGCAGCTCCAGGGAGGGAGGTCGCTCCTACGAGCAGTACTTC.

Concerning this clonotype itself: A read error is possible here, since a much larger clone lies one base away. This sequence joins TRBV7-2 and TRBJ2-1; D unclear. There are 13 residues in the CDR3. Germline lookup yields CDR1 SGHTA and CDR2 FQGNSA. Trimming left V 7 bases short and J 6 bases short, with 13 bases between. CDR3 loop: CASTFGPANEQFF. For the CDR3, the DNA is TGTGCCAGCACCTTCGGACCGGCCAATGAGCAGTTCTTC.

The table lists this clonotype with a few counts. The chain couples TRBV19 to TRBJ1-2; 8 bases map to TRBD1. CDR1 and CDR2 (germline): LNHDA, SQIVND (reference sequence). This CDR3 is built from 15 residues. Trimming at V came to 3 bases and at J to 3 bases, leaving 6 bases not matched to a gene. In DNA, the CDR3 is TGTGCCAGTAGTATTTCAGGGGGCATGGACTATGGCTACACCTTC. It specifies CASSISGGMDYGYTF.

This clonotype appeared many times. The chain combines TRBV12-3 or TRBV12-4 with TRBJ1-2, with D unresolved. The CDR3 has 13 residues. V dropped 4 bases and J dropped 10 bases, with 16 bases sitting between them. The CDR3 coding sequence is TGTGCCAGCAGTTCCGCCCCCCCCAGAGACTACACCTTC. The encoded protein is CASSSAPPRDYTF.

This clonotype was counted a few times. V gene TRBV6-1 combines with J gene TRBJ2-7, with a tentative D call TRBD1 (6 bases). Trimming left V 8 bases short and J 3 bases short, with 14 bases between. CDR1 is MNHNS and CDR2 is SASEGT in the germline V gene. This CDR3 is 13 amino acids long. In DNA, the CDR3 is TGTGCCAGCCGAACTGACAGGTTCTACGAGCAGTACTTC. Translating it yields CASRTDRFYEQYF.

This clonotype was recorded many times. The J gene is TRBJ2-7, the V gene TRBV2; D not certain. Trimming shortened V by 4 bases and J by 2 bases, and 6 bases separated the two germline ends. Germline V gene lookup returns CDR1 SNHLY and CDR2 FYNNEI. The CDR3 runs to 12 residues. As DNA, the CDR3 is TGTGCCAGCAGTGCCCTCACCTACGAGCAGTACTTC. Protein sequence: CASSALTYEQYF. Full variable domain (missing parts from reference TRBV2 and TRBJ2-7): EPEVTQTPSHQVTQMGQEVILRCVPISNHLYFYWYRQILGQKVEFLVSFYNNEISEKSEIFDDQFSVERPDGSNFTLKIRSTKLEDSAMYFCASSALTYEQYFGPGTRLTVT.

For this clonotype: A far larger clone is only one base removed, so a read error is likely. The J gene is TRBJ2-3, the V gene TRBV14; 10 nucleotides agree with TRBD2. The closer fit of TRBJ2-5 to the DNA end suggests the J call may be wrong. This CDR3 has 16 amino acids. Germline V gene data show CDR1 as SGHDN and CDR2 as FVKESK. CDR3 region: CASSAAASGSVRSQYF. The CDR3 bases are TGTGCCAGCAGCGCAGCTGCTAGCGGGAGCGTGCGGTCCCAGTACTTC.

This clonotype showed up just a few times. The rearrangement uses TRBV6-5 and TRBJ1-5, with 8 bases that match TRBD1. The J segment lost 4 bases and the V segment lost 2 bases, leaving 4 bases of the junction unmatched. Per germline, CDR1 MNHEY and CDR2 SVGAGI. CDR3 length: 15 residues. The CDR3 here is CASSYDGQGNQPQHF. The CDR3, as DNA: TGTGCCAGCAGTTACGATGGACAGGGAAATCAGCCCCAGCATTTT.

This clonotype occurred many times. This chain links TRBV18 with TRBJ2-7; D unresolved. The V end lost 6 bases, the J end lost 5 bases, and 17 bases lay between the germline ends. Germline V lookup: CDR1 KGHSH, CDR2 LQKENI. The CDR3 runs to 14 residues. Written as DNA, the CDR3 is TGTGCCAGCTCGAACATAAGATCTCTCCACGAGCAGTACTTC. It encodes CASSNIRSLHEQYF.

This clonotype was recorded at least ten times. V is TRBV20-1 and J is TRBJ1-5, with D unclear. Germline CDR1 reads DFQATT; CDR2 reads SNEGSKA (reference sequence). This CDR3 comprises 16 residues. The V gene lost 2 bases and the J gene lost 2 bases, with 16 bases spanning the gap. The DNA of the CDR3 is TGCAGTGCTAGAAGGATTGGTTCAGCGGGCAATCAGCCCCAGCATTTT. This translates into CSARRIGSAGNQPQHF.

This clonotype has at least ten counts. V and J are TRBV7-8 and TRBJ1-1, with TRBD1 matching 8 bases. CDR1 and CDR2 (germline): SGHVS, FQNEAQ. The CDR3 totals 13 residues. The ends lost 1 base at V and 7 bases at J; junction bases unmatched: 2. The CDR3, as DNA: TGTGCCAGCAGCTTAGGAGGACAGGGTGAAGCTTTCTTT. This translates into CASSLGGQGEAFF.

This clonotype was detected only a few times. V gene TRBV13 combines with J gene TRBJ2-5, with 7 bases fitting TRBD1. The CDR3 extends over 17 amino acids. V was pared by 4 bases and J by 1 base, with 12 bases of the junction left unmatched. CDR1 is PRHDT and CDR2 is FYEKMQ in the germline V gene (reference sequence). The CDR3 DNA reads TGTGCCAGCAGCTCGACAGGGCTTTTTAAAACCCAAGAGACCCAGTACTTC. It translates to CASSSTGLFKTQETQYF.

This clonotype was recorded a few times. The chain couples TRBV15 to TRBJ2-1; 11 nucleotides line up with TRBD2. The CDR3 has 17 amino acids. Germline V lookup: CDR1 LNHNV, CDR2 YYDKDF (reference sequence). Unmatched junction bases numbered 6, after V lost 1 base and J lost 4 bases. This chain's CDR3 is CATSRGGTSGKYNEQFF. CDR3 nucleotide sequence: TGTGCCACCAGCAGAGGCGGGACTAGCGGCAAGTACAATGAGCAGTTCTTC. The full variable domain, with the rest looked up from reference TRBV15 and TRBJ2-1, is DAMVIQNPRYQVTQFGKPVTLSCSQTLNHNVMYWYQQKSSQAPKLLFHYYDKDFNNEADTPDNFQSRRPNTSFCFLDIRSPGLGDTAMYLCATSRGGTSGKYNEQFFGPGTRLTVL.

In this sample, this clonotype turned up many times. V and J are TRBV7-9 and TRBJ2-3; D might be TRBD2 (6 bases). The CDR3 runs 14 residues. V lost 4 bases and J lost 9, with 17 bases in between. Germline CDR1 and CDR2: SEHNR and FQNEAQ (reference sequence). CDR3 nucleotide sequence: TGTGCCAGCAGCTCGGCAACTTACCGGGGGACGCAGTATTTT. Protein product: CASSSATYRGTQYF.

As concerns this clonotype: At one boundary the junction diverges from the germline segment, which might be a read error. CDR3 DNA: TGTGCCAACAGCGGCCCCTCGGGGGGCGCGGCCGGGGAGCTGTTTTTT. This codes for CANSGPSGGAAGELFF. The chain employs TRBV9 and TRBJ2-2, with a possible D match to TRBD2 (7 bases). The CDR3 is made up of 16 amino acids. Germline CDR1 is SGDLS and CDR2 is YYNGEE. Supplemented by reference TRBV9 and TRBJ2-2, the full variable domain reads DSGVTQTPKHLITATGQRVTLRCSPRSGDLSVYWYQQSLDQGLQFLIQYYNGEERAKGNILERFSAQQFPDLHSELNLSSLELGDSALYFCANSGPSGGAAGELFFGEGSRLTVL.

This clonotype was seen ten or more times. V is TRBV7-3 and J is TRBJ1-5, with 7 bases identical to TRBD1. V shed 5 bases and J 7 bases; nucleotides not matched to a gene: 8. The V gene's germline CDR1 is SGHTA and CDR2 FQGTGA. This CDR3 spans 14 amino acids. The CDR3 bases are TGTGCCAGCAGCAACCGACAGGGTGGACAGCCCCAGCATTTT. Translated, it gives CASSNRQGGQPQHF.

This clonotype was detected a few times. The gene calls are TRBV4-1 and TRBJ2-1; no clear D. Germline values: CDR1 MGHRA, CDR2 YSYEKL. The CDR3 runs to 16 residues. Deletions cut 5 bases from V and 2 bases from J, with 16 bases between. The CDR3 DNA follows: TGCGCCAGCAGCAAGAAGAGGCAGCGACCCTACAATGAGCAGTTCTTC. Its protein is CASSKKRQRPYNEQFF.

In its sample, this clonotype was seen many times. V and J are TRBV4-1 and TRBJ1-1; weak D call: TRBD1 (5 bases). In germline, CDR1 is MGHRA, CDR2 YSYEKL. The CDR3 sequence is 15 residues long. V was pared by 3 bases and J by 0 bases, with 11 bases between. CDR3 loop: CASSHVGAVNTEAFF. CDR3 in DNA: TGCGCCAGCAGCCATGTTGGGGCCGTGAACACTGAAGCTTTCTTT.

Turning to this clonotype: A much larger clonotype is one base distant, so this may be a read error. This chain uses TRBV6-5 with TRBJ2-1; the match to TRBD2 covers 7 bases. This CDR3 has 16 residues. V was clipped by 2 bases and J by 5 bases; unmatched bases: 9. CDR1 MNHEY and CDR2 SVGAGI come from the germline V gene. CDR3 DNA: TGTGCCAGCAGTTACATCGCGGGGGACCTCCACAATGAGCAGTTCTTC. It translates to CASSYIAGDLHNEQFF.

This clonotype has ten or more counts. The V and J genes are TRBV18 and TRBJ1-6; 11 positions match TRBD1. The CDR3 totals 16 residues. Germline lookup yields CDR1 KGHSH and CDR2 LQKENI. V shed 2 bases and J 6 bases; nucleotides not matched to a gene: 3. CDR3 region: CASSPKGQGGNSPLHF. Written as DNA, the CDR3 is TGTGCCAGCTCACCAAAGGGACAGGGGGGTAATTCACCCCTCCACTTT. Full variable domain (remainder filled in from reference TRBV18 and TRBJ1-6): NAGVMQNPRHLVRRRGQEARLRCSPMKGHSHVYWYRQLPEEGLKFMVYLQKENIIDESGMPKERFSAEFPKEGPSILRIQQVVRGDSAAYFCASSPKGQGGNSPLHFGNGTRLTVT.